What follows are 23 T cell receptor beta chains derived from one specimen sequenced in a study of TIL therapy for anti-PD-1-resistant metastatic lung cancer. The libraries were made with immunoSEQ v3. Sequencing used immunoSEQ multiplex PCR; TCRdb keeps in-frame clones, though not all of them. The data contain roughly 8,000 clones, roughly 74% of them singletons. Described time point: pre-treatment sample, taken before nivolumab and TIL therapy. The tumor samples were excised metastases, mostly pleural nodules or supraclavicular lymph nodes. Material: tumor tissue, obtained at baseline. These receptors were collected from a person aged 25-80 years with non-small cell lung cancer.

This sequence joins TRBV4-3 and TRBJ1-1; 7 bases fit TRBD1. The V gene's germline CDR1 is LGHNA and CDR2 YSLEER. The CDR3 consists of 15 residues. V dropped 5 bases and J dropped 3; count of bases not matched to a gene: 9. The CDR3 sequence is CASSRDRRMHTEAFF. CDR3 bases: TGCGCCAGCAGCAGGGACAGACGGATGCACACTGAAGCTTTCTTT.

The genes are TRBV5-1 and TRBJ1-2; TRBD1 matches at 7 bases. Germline lookup yields CDR1 SGHRS and CDR2 YFSETQ. The trim removed 2 bases at V and 8 bases at J, leaving 15 bases unmatched. This CDR3 spans 16 amino acids. The CDR3 nucleotides read TGCGCCAGCAGCTTAATGGGGGACAGCGGATTGGAAGGCTACACCTTC. Translation: CASSLMGDSGLEGYTF.

The chain joins TRBV7-9 to TRBJ2-1; no definite D call. Germline V gene lookup returns CDR1 SEHNR and CDR2 FQNEAQ (reference sequence). Trimming took 2 bases from V and 6 from J, leaving 8 bases between them. CDR3 length: 13 amino acids. The DNA of the CDR3 is TGTGCCAGCAGCTTAAGTGACCGCAATGAGCAGTTCTTC. It translates to CASSLSDRNEQFF.

In this sample, this clone turned up once. The rearrangement links TRBV7-2 to TRBJ1-3, with TRBD1 as a possible D gene (5 bases). The V end was cut by 3 bases, the J end by 0 bases, with 12 bases between. Germline V gene data show CDR1 as SGHTA and CDR2 as FQGNSA. This CDR3 is 16 amino acids long. The CDR3 spells CASSFTTVSSGNTIYF. CDR3 bases: TGTGCCAGCAGCTTTACGACAGTCAGCTCTGGAAACACCATATATTTT.

The V gene is TRBV15, the J gene TRBJ1-5; weak D call: TRBD1 (5 bases). The CDR3 has 15 amino acids. Germline CDR1 and CDR2: LNHNV and YYDKDF (reference sequence). Trimming removed 5 bases from V and 7 bases from J, with 18 bases in between. The DNA for the CDR3 is TGTGCCACCAGCCTTACAGCGGACGGGACCCAGCCCCAGCATTTT. Amino acid sequence: CATSLTADGTQPQHF.

V gene TRBV11-2 combines with J gene TRBJ1-5; tentatively, D is TRBD1 (5 bases). The CDR3 spans 15 residues. The V end lost 3 bases, the J end lost 4 bases, and 13 bases lay between the germline ends. CDR1 SGHAT and CDR2 FQNNGV come from the germline V gene. CDR3 sequence (DNA): TGTGCCAGCAGCTTGGGGCCGGGGGGGAATCAGCCCCAGCATTTT. It translates to CASSLGPGGNQPQHF.

This clone was seen only a few times. The gene calls are TRBV29-1 and TRBJ2-5; D is possibly TRBD2 (6 bases). V was trimmed by 5 bases and J by 0 bases, leaving 13 bases between them. The germline V gene has CDR1 SQVTM and CDR2 ANQGSEA. This CDR3 is built from 14 residues. CDR3 sequence (DNA): TGCAGCGTTCGTAGCGGAGGGTACCAAGAGACCCAGTACTTC. Amino acids: CSVRSGGYQETQYF.

The chain couples TRBV4-2 to TRBJ2-7; possibly TRBD2 for D (6 bases). CDR3 length equals 14 residues. Germline values: CDR1 LGHNA, CDR2 YNFKEQ. V was trimmed by 5 bases and J by 7 bases, leaving 18 bases between them. The CDR3 DNA follows: TGTGCCAGCAGCGAGAGTCGACTAGTTCGAGAGCAGTACTTC. It codes for CASSESRLVREQYF.

The chain carries TRBV28 and TRBJ1-2; the D gene is possibly TRBD1 (5 bases). V lost 3 bases and J lost 8, with 13 bases in between. CDR1 is MDHEN and CDR2 is SYDVKM in the germline V gene. The CDR3 covers 13 residues. The CDR3 spells CASSFLGVEGYTF. CDR3 coding DNA: TGTGCCAGCAGTTTCCTGGGGGTAGAAGGCTACACCTTC.

The rearrangement links TRBV4-3 to TRBJ2-5; 10 nucleotides agree with TRBD2. The V segment lost 4 bases and the J segment 2 bases; nucleotides outside the gene matches: 13. Per the germline V gene, CDR1 is LGHNA and CDR2 is YSLEER. This CDR3 has 18 residues. CDR3 region: CASSPEGNQAGGQETQYF. As DNA, the CDR3 is TGCGCCAGCAGCCCCGAGGGGAACCAAGCGGGGGGGCAAGAGACCCAGTACTTC.

As DNA, the CDR3 is TGTGCCACGAGCCCCCGGGCTAGCGTTACCTATGAGCAGTTCTTC. Translating it yields CATSPRASVTYEQFF. This chain links TRBV7-3 with TRBJ2-1; possibly TRBD2 for D (6 bases). V lost 10 bases and J lost 8, with 24 bases in between. CDR3 length: 15 amino acids. Germline V CDR1 and CDR2: SGHTA, FQGTGA.

The chain has TRBV5-1 and TRBJ1-6; no reliable D call. Germline values: CDR1 SGHRS, CDR2 YFSETQ. V was shortened by 4 bases and J by 10 bases, with 12 bases between the two germline ends. CDR3 length: 13 amino acids. This chain's CDR3 is CASSTSPESPLHF. In DNA, the CDR3 is TGCGCCAGCAGCACTTCTCCGGAATCACCCCTCCACTTT.

This chain joins TRBV11-2 and TRBJ2-1; D uncertain. CDR1 SGHAT and CDR2 FQNNGV come from the germline V gene. The CDR3 extends over 16 amino acids. With 0 bases removed from V and 7 bases from J, the gap between germline ends came to 16 bases. The DNA of the CDR3 is TGTGCCAGCAGCTTAGAATCTAGATCGGTGTGGAATGAGCAGTTCTTC. This codes for CASSLESRSVWNEQFF.

The V gene is TRBV11-2, the J gene TRBJ2-5; D not resolved. Germline-derived CDR1 and CDR2 are SGHAT and FQNNGV. The CDR3 is 16 residues long. Trimming cost V 0 bases and J 2 bases, with 13 bases left between them. CDR3 in amino acids: CASSLDRPPFQETQYF. CDR3 DNA: TGTGCCAGCAGCTTAGATCGACCCCCCTTTCAAGAGACCCAGTACTTC. Together with reference TRBV11-2 and TRBJ2-5, the CDR3 gives the full variable domain: EAGVAQSPRYKIIEKRQSVAFWCNPISGHATLYWYQQILGQGPKLLIQFQNNGVVDDSQLPKDRFSAERLKGVDSTLKIQPAKLEDSAVYLCASSLDRPPFQETQYFGPGTRLLVL.

This clone was seen a handful of times. V usage is TRBV7-9 and J usage is TRBJ1-6; D is ambiguous. The V and J ends lost 4 bases and 2 bases respectively, with 0 bases between them. The germline CDR1 and CDR2 sequences are SEHNR and FQNEAQ (reference sequence). This CDR3 region has 12 residues. The CDR3 DNA sequence: TGTGCCAGCAGCTCCTATAATTCACCCCTCCACTTT. It is translated as CASSSYNSPLHF.

The chain joins TRBV9 to TRBJ1-2; TRBD1 matches 9 bases. CDR1 is SGDLS, CDR2 YYNGEE, per germline. After removal of 2 bases from V and 0 bases from J, the junction contained 11 bases not matched to a gene. This CDR3 contains 18 residues. The CDR3 nucleotides read TGTGCCAGCAGCGTCCGGAGACAGGGGGGCATACCTAACTATGGCTACACCTTC. Its protein product is CASSVRRQGGIPNYGYTF.

This clone is deemed medium-sized (0.01 to 0.1%). The CDR3 DNA reads TGCGCCAGCAGCTTGGTGGCGGAGGTCGGCTACACCTTC. Its protein product is CASSLVAEVGYTF. The chain couples TRBV5-1 to TRBJ1-2; no firm D call. The CDR3 consists of 13 residues. From germline, CDR1 is SGHRS and CDR2 YFSETQ. With 0 bases removed from V and 8 bases from J, the gap between germline ends came to 11 bases.

The chain couples TRBV6-5 to TRBJ1-5; no clear D gene. Germline-derived CDR1 and CDR2 are MNHEY and SVGAGI. The CDR3 is made up of 11 amino acids. V dropped 5 bases and J dropped 4 bases, with 3 bases sitting between them. The CDR3 DNA reads TGTGCCAGCAGTGAAAATCAGCCCCAGCATTTT. Protein: CASSENQPQHF.

The rearrangement uses TRBV9 and TRBJ1-3; D perhaps matches TRBD1 (6 bases). The CDR3 runs to 17 residues. Germline V gene lookup returns CDR1 SGDLS and CDR2 YYNGEE. The V and J ends lost 4 bases and 1 base respectively, with 18 bases between them. The CDR3 is CASSPMGGAFSGNTIYF. CDR3 bases: TGTGCCAGCAGCCCCATGGGGGGGGCTTTTTCTGGAAACACCATATATTTT.

This clone occurred a few times. The V and J genes are TRBV7-2 and TRBJ1-2; 8 bases are a match to TRBD1. The CDR3 consists of 16 residues. The trim removed 0 bases at V and 3 bases at J, leaving 6 bases unmatched. Germline lookup yields CDR1 SGHTA and CDR2 FQGNSA. The CDR3 is CASSLARQGAYYGYTF. The CDR3, as DNA: TGTGCCAGCAGCTTAGCGCGGCAGGGGGCGTACTATGGCTACACCTTC.

There are a few counts of this clone. The chain joins TRBV2 to TRBJ1-1; no clear D. Trimming left V 5 bases short and J 8 bases short, with 9 bases between. CDR1 and CDR2 from the germline V gene are SNHLY and FYNNEI. This CDR3 has 11 amino acids. This CDR3 reads CASSRRAEAFF. The CDR3 nucleotides read TGTGCCAGCAGTCGTAGGGCGGAAGCTTTCTTT.

This clone was counted a single time. The chain couples TRBV27 to TRBJ2-2, with D uncertain. CDR1 and CDR2 from the germline V gene are MNHEY and SMNVEV (reference sequence). CDR3 length equals 12 residues. V dropped 7 bases and J dropped 4 bases, with 7 bases sitting between them. This CDR3 is CASKGGTGELFF. CDR3 DNA: TGTGCCAGCAAAGGTGGCACCGGGGAGCTGTTTTTT.

The chain links TRBV5-6 to TRBJ2-7, with 7 bases aligning to TRBD1. V shed 5 bases, J shed 6 bases, and the junction held 8 bases outside the gene matches. There are 13 residues in the CDR3. Germline-derived CDR1 and CDR2 are SGHDT and YYEEEE. The CDR3: CASRKTGIGEQYF. CDR3 nucleotides: TGTGCCAGCAGAAAGACAGGGATCGGCGAGCAGTACTTC.